This entry lists 15 T cell receptor beta chains sequenced from one sample in a study of tumor and adjacent non-tumor tissue in lung cancer. TCRbeta libraries were built with three rounds of nested PCR, modified from ARM-PCR. TCRdb reprocessed the multiplex PCR reads via MiXCR and lists one record per CDR3 protein. This sample has some 77,000 distinct CDR3 sequences, with around 70% found just once. RNA was extracted from bulk tissue without any cell sorting. Sequencing was performed on lung tumor tissue. The receptors stem from a woman aged 70-85 years with non-small cell lung cancer.

For this clonotype: Here the CDR3 omits its conserved ending phenylalanine or tryptophan, so a read error is the likely source. The DNA is omitted, as the CDR3 cannot be located on it reliably, and the CDR3 follows TCRdb's listing. The chain combines TRBV10-2 with TRBJ1-5; no DNA check was done on the table's D call, TRBD1. The CDR3 is 13 amino acids long, termini counted. CDR1 is WSHSY, CDR2 SAAADI, per germline. CDR3: CAITGHLNQPQRS.

This clonotype was observed at least ten times. The DNA for the CDR3 is TGTGCCAGCAGCTACACCCGGGAGCCGACAGATACGCAGTATTTT. This sequence encodes CASSYTREPTDTQYF. The chain is built from TRBV6-6 and TRBJ2-3; D is possibly TRBD2 (6 bases). V lost 6 bases and J lost 3, with 16 bases in between. Germline loops: CDR1 MNHNY, CDR2 SVGAGI (reference sequence). The CDR3 runs to 15 residues.

About this clonotype itself: Given a much more abundant clone one base away, this may be a read error. The chain recombines TRBV20-1 with TRBJ1-6; TRBD1 matches 7 bases. The CDR3 runs 16 residues. The germline V gene has CDR1 DFQATT and CDR2 SNEGSKA (reference sequence). Written as DNA, the CDR3 is TGCAGTGCTAGAGACCCACAGGGGAGCTATAATTCACTCCTCCACTTT. This sequence encodes CSARDPQGSYNSLLHF.

A word on this clonotype: A single base separates this from a much larger clone, so it may be a read error. Since no conserved phenylalanine or tryptophan closes the CDR3, a read error is the likely cause. The rearrangement uses TRBV24-1 and TRBJ2-1; 7 positions agree with TRBD1. CDR1 is KGHDR, CDR2 SFDVKD, per germline. The CDR3 runs 11 residues. Unmatched junction bases numbered 4, after V lost 10 bases and J lost 8 bases. This chain's CDR3 is CATGGLDEQFY. CDR3 nucleotide sequence: TGTGCCACAGGGGGCTTGGATGAGCAGTTCTAC.

Comment on this clonotype: A much larger clone differs by one base, so this may be a read error. The chain combines TRBV28 with TRBJ2-4; D is unresolved. Germline assignment: CDR1 MDHEN and CDR2 SYDVKM. The CDR3 is 18 residues long. As DNA, the CDR3 is TGTGCCAGCAGTTTCGGTAGAATCCCATGGTTAGCCAAAAACAATCAGTACTTC. Protein sequence: CASSFGRIPWLAKNNQYF.

About this clonotype itself: Sequence at one end of the junction differs from germline and may be a read error. The chain couples TRBV6-5 to TRBJ2-7; 10 bases line up with TRBD1. Germline V gene lookup returns CDR1 MNHEY and CDR2 SVGAGI. The CDR3 length is 14 residues. The CDR3: CASSLGTGAYERYF. DNA for the CDR3: TGTGCCAGCAGTCTCGGGACAGGGGCCTACGAGCGGTACTTC.

This clonotype appeared once. The chain links TRBV11-2 to TRBJ1-2; weak D call: TRBD1 (5 bases). The CDR3 loop spans 14 amino acids. The V gene lost 5 bases and the J gene lost 1 base, with 11 bases spanning the gap. CDR1 is SGHAT and CDR2 is FQNNGV in the germline V gene. In DNA, the CDR3 is TGTGCCAGCAGCGTCGACAGATTTAACTATGGCTACACCTTC. As protein: CASSVDRFNYGYTF.

Note on this clonotype: This may arise from a read error, as a much more abundant clone is one base away. The chain combines TRBV6-1 with TRBJ1-2; TRBD1 might be the D (5 bases). CDR3 length equals 16 residues. Per germline, CDR1 MNHNS and CDR2 SASEGT. Deletions cut 6 bases from V and 10 bases from J, with 27 bases between. This CDR3 is CASSLAGVRSSGDYTF. CDR3 nucleotides: TGTGCCAGCAGCCTGGCGGGGGTAAGATCAAGCGGAGACTACACCTTC.

The chain uses TRBV5-1 and TRBJ2-5, with no clear D. V lost 4 bases, J lost 3 bases, and 10 bases lay in between. CDR3 length: 13 residues. Germline values: CDR1 SGHRS, CDR2 YFSETQ. The CDR3 DNA reads as TGCGCCAGCAGCGGATCGATCGAAGAGACCCAGTACTTC. This codes for CASSGSIEETQYF. Filled out from reference TRBV5-1 and TRBJ2-5, the complete variable domain reads KAGVTQTPRYLIKTRGQQVTLSCSPISGHRSVSWYQQTPGQGLQFLFEYFSETQRNKGNFPGRFSGRQFSNSRSEMNVSTLELGDSALYLCASSGSIEETQYFGPGTRLLVL.

About this clonotype: The germline gene is not matched at one end of the junction; a read error may be the cause. The rearrangement uses TRBV11-3 and TRBJ2-3; D may match TRBD1 or TRBD2 (5 bases each). CDR3 length: 15 amino acids. CDR1 is SGHNT, CDR2 YENEEA, per germline. This CDR3 reads CVSSLGPGTGDTQYF. The CDR3 coding sequence is TGTGTCAGCAGCTTAGGCCCAGGGACGGGGGATACGCAGTATTTT.

As concerns this clonotype: It may be a read error: a sequence one base away is much more abundant. This rearrangement joins TRBV7-2 to TRBJ2-1, with TRBD2 identical over 7 bases. CDR3 size: 17 residues. J was trimmed by 0 bases and V by 5 bases; bases with no gene match: 10. Per the germline V gene, CDR1 is SGHTA and CDR2 is FQGNSA. The CDR3 sequence: CASSVTLSGNSYNEQFF. In DNA, the CDR3 is TGTGCCAGCAGCGTCACCCTGAGCGGGAACTCCTACAATGAGCAGTTCTTC.

Notes on this clonotype: Because the CDR3 is missing its conserved closing phenylalanine or tryptophan, this is likely a read error. V and J are TRBV29-1 and TRBJ2-1; 7 bases line up with TRBD1. The V gene end was trimmed by 6 bases and the J gene end by 6 bases; junction bases not matched to a gene: 8. Germline CDR1 and CDR2: SQVTM and ANQGSEA. The CDR3 has 13 amino acids. CDR3 sequence reads: CSVRGQVCNEQFL. As DNA, the CDR3 is TGCAGCGTCCGCGGACAGGTATGCAATGAGCAGTTCCTC.

Turning to this clonotype: An end of the junction does not agree with germline; a read error may underlie this. The chain has TRBV4-2 and TRBJ1-1; TRBD1 matches 8 bases. CDR3 length: 14 residues. CDR1 and CDR2 (germline): LGHNA, YNFKEQ. This CDR3 is CDSSPDRANTEAFF. As DNA, the CDR3 is TGTGACAGCAGCCCGGACAGGGCTAACACTGAAGCTTTCTTT.

With regard to this clonotype: A much larger clone differs by one base, so this may be a read error. This sequence joins TRBV6-2 or TRBV6-3 and TRBJ2-1, with TRBD2 as a possible D gene (6 bases). Germline CDR1 and CDR2: MNHEY and SVGEGT. Trimming stripped 0 bases from V and 6 bases from J, with 9 bases between. The CDR3 consists of 14 residues. The CDR3 nucleotides read TGTGCCAGCAGTTACTCGAGGCGGGGCAATGAGCAGTTCTTC. Translated, it gives CASSYSRRGNEQFF.

In this sample, this clonotype turned up many times. This rearrangement joins TRBV5-1 to TRBJ1-5; the match to TRBD1 covers 7 bases. CDR1 SGHRS and CDR2 YFSETQ come from the germline V gene. With V trimmed by 5 bases and J by 3 bases, 5 bases remained unmatched. CDR3 size: 14 residues. The CDR3 coding sequence is TGCGCCAGCAGTCTGGACAGGCACAATCAGCCCCAGCATTTT. Its protein is CASSLDRHNQPQHF.